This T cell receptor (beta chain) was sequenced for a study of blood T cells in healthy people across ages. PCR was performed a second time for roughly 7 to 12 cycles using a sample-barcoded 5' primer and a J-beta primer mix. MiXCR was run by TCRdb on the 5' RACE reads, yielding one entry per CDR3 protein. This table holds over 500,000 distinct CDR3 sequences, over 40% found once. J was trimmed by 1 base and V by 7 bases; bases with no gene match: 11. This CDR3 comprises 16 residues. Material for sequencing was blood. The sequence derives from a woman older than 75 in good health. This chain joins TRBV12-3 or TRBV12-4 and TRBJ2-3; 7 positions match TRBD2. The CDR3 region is CASIGTRLARTDTQYF. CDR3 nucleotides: TGTGCCAGCATAGGAACCAGACTAGCTCGCACAGATACGCAGTATTTT.